This paragraph reports one T cell receptor (beta chain). Its matching antigen is unknown. V was shortened by 1 base and J by 1 base, with 8 bases between the two germline ends. CDR3 length equals 15 residues. The germline V gene has CDR1 LNHNV and CDR2 YYDKDF (reference sequence). These data belong to a study of CD8+CD57+ T cells in acquired aplastic anemia. Broader study findings: Patients and controls had in common twenty-nine CD8+ CDR3 sequences.

The template for TCR beta VDJ and CDR3 sequence profiling was genomic DNA. TCRdb itself ran the reads through MiXCR, one entry per CDR3 protein. Among about 48,000 distinct CDR3 sequences, approximately 78% were seen once, and the ten largest hold around a third. Sequencing was performed on sorted CD4+, CD8+, or CD8+CD57+ T cells (not recorded which) from PBMCs. The V and J genes are TRBV15 and TRBJ2-1; D remains ambiguous. This receptor was obtained from a human donor in good health, serving as a control. The CDR3 reads CATSRVDMSYNEQFF. Written as DNA, the CDR3 is TGTGCCACCAGCAGAGTCGATATGTCCTACAATGAGCAGTTCTTC.